This entry concerns a single T cell receptor beta chain. Per the original data handling: Reference gene primer amplification yielded estimated nucleated cell counts. Some clones are missing from TCRdb's copy, which holds only in-frame ones; the method was immunoSEQ multiplex PCR. V and J calls plus clone size are reproduced from that table; the DNA served to infer D and trimming. The sample consists of fewer than 250,000 clones, under 90% of them appearing once. The data are from a study of blood T cell repertoires in COVID-19. Across the whole study: Sample material is recorded as cDNA or gDNA derived from T cells, B-cell-depleted T cells, or PBMCs.

V was clipped by 3 bases and J by 5 bases, with 19 bases between them. CDR3 size: 16 residues. Germline CDR1 and CDR2: SGHTA and FQGTGA. Input material: peripheral blood. The chain carries TRBV7-3 and TRBJ2-5; a possible D gene is TRBD1 (6 bases). The TCR was taken from a man between 60 and 70 years old with acute or convalescent COVID-19. The CDR3 region is CASSLNRAESGETQYF. For the CDR3, the DNA is TGTGCCAGCAGCTTGAACAGGGCCGAAAGTGGGGAGACCCAGTACTTC.